Presented here are 14 T cell receptor beta chains from one specimen sequenced in a study of blood T cell repertoires in COVID-19. This table comes from immunoSEQ multiplex PCR, and its TCRdb copy is limited to in-frame clones, with some not included. This repertoire shows about 200,000 clones, nearly 90% found once; its top ten account for 3% to 4%. The material sequenced was PBMCs or T cells enriched from blood (not recorded which). Receptors originate from a woman aged 25 to 39 with acute COVID-19.

The rearrangement links TRBV30 to TRBJ2-7; possible D gene TRBD2, 6 bases. The length of the CDR3 is 12 residues. Germline loops: CDR1 GTSNPN, CDR2 SVGIG (reference sequence). The V end was cut by 2 bases, the J end by 6 bases, with 11 bases between. CDR3 region: CAWSSEGGEQYF. Written as DNA, the CDR3 is TGTGCCTGGAGTTCAGAGGGAGGCGAGCAGTACTTC.

This rearrangement joins TRBV5-1 to TRBJ1-2; D remains unclear. The CDR3 sequence is 16 residues long. V shed 0 bases and J shed 0 bases, with 12 bases lying between them. Germline V CDR1 and CDR2: SGHRS, YFSETQ. The CDR3 loop is CASSLALTATNYGYTF. Here the CDR3 DNA reads TGCGCCAGCAGCTTGGCCTTAACAGCCACTAACTATGGCTACACCTTC.

There are a few counts of this clone. The chain couples TRBV7-9 to TRBJ1-5, with 8 positions matching TRBD1. Germline CDR1 reads SEHNR; CDR2 reads FQNEAQ (reference sequence). V lost 5 bases and J lost 0; bases outside the gene matches: 3. The CDR3 is 15 amino acids. CDR3 protein: CASSRTGGSNQPQHF. CDR3 nucleotides: TGTGCCAGCAGCCGAACAGGGGGTAGCAATCAGCCCCAGCATTTT.

This chain links TRBV7-9 with TRBJ2-7; 7 bases are a match to TRBD2. J gave up 0 bases and V 6 bases, and 11 bases lay outside the gene matches. Germline V gene sequence: CDR1 SEHNR, CDR2 FQNEAQ (reference sequence). CDR3 size: 16 residues. In DNA, the CDR3 is TGTGCCAGCAGAGGTGGTGCTAGCGGAAACTCCTACGAGCAGTACTTC. Protein sequence: CASRGGASGNSYEQYF.

This rearrangement joins TRBV3-1 (or the pseudogene TRBV3-2) to TRBJ2-6, with D possibly TRBD2 on 7 matching bases. This CDR3 is built from 16 residues. Germline V CDR1 and CDR2: LGHDT, YNNKEL (reference sequence). Trimming removed 8 bases from V and 2 bases from J, with 16 bases in between. For the CDR3, the DNA is TGTGCCAGCGCGAAGGGGGGGGCGACTGGGGCCAACGTCCTGACTTTC. Translating gives CASAKGGATGANVLTF.

The V gene is TRBV3-1 (or the pseudogene TRBV3-2), the J gene TRBJ2-1; 8 nucleotides match TRBD1. Germline values: CDR1 LGHDT, CDR2 YNNKEL (reference sequence). The trim removed 4 bases at V and 8 bases at J, leaving 1 base unmatched. The CDR3 runs to 12 residues. The CDR3 DNA follows: TGTGCCAGCAGCCCAGGGGGCTATGAGCAGTTCTTC. This codes for CASSPGGYEQFF.

This clone was observed a few times. CDR3 loop: CASSKTEGNSPLHF. CDR3 sequence (DNA): TGTGCCAGCAGCAAAACGGAGGGGAATTCACCCCTCCACTTT. The V gene is TRBV7-9, the J gene TRBJ1-6, with D maybe TRBD1 (5 bases). Germline V gene data show CDR1 as SEHNR and CDR2 as FQNEAQ (reference sequence). V was cut by 5 bases and J by 7 bases, with 12 bases left in between. The length of the CDR3 is 14 residues.

The chain employs TRBV2 and TRBJ2-2, with 8 nucleotides matching TRBD1. The J segment lost 2 bases and the V segment lost 9 bases, leaving 5 bases of the junction unmatched. This CDR3 contains 14 residues. Germline V gene data show CDR1 as SNHLY and CDR2 as FYNNEI. The CDR3 protein is CARGTGDNTGELFF. CDR3 nucleotides: TGTGCCAGAGGGACAGGAGATAACACCGGGGAGCTGTTTTTT.

The table lists this clone with a few counts. The chain links TRBV10-3 to TRBJ2-1; 8 bases match TRBD2. Germline V gene sequence: CDR1 ENHRY, CDR2 SYGVKD. The CDR3 contains 16 residues. V dropped 0 bases and J dropped 1; count of bases not matched to a gene: 2. The CDR3 nucleotides read TGTGCCATCAGTGAGTCTGCGGGGGGATCCTACAATGAGCAGTTCTTC. Translated: CAISESAGGSYNEQFF.

In its sample, this clone was seen once. The CDR3 is CASSVGQGNYGYTF. The CDR3, as DNA: TGTGCCAGCAGTGTGGGACAGGGCAACTATGGCTACACCTTC. The chain recombines TRBV6-4 with TRBJ1-2; TRBD1 matches 9 bases. CDR3 size: 14 residues. Per germline, CDR1 MRHNA and CDR2 SNTAGT. The V gene end was trimmed by 4 bases and the J gene end by 2 bases; junction bases not matched to a gene: 2.

This chain links TRBV19 with TRBJ2-7, with 7 bases aligning to TRBD1. Germline loops: CDR1 LNHDA, CDR2 SQIVND (reference sequence). The CDR3 is 14 residues long. V gave up 7 bases and J gave up 0 bases; unmatched junction bases: 6. CDR3 sequence (DNA): TGTGCCAGTACCAGGACAGGCGCCTCCTACGAGCAGTACTTC. This codes for CASTRTGASYEQYF.

The chain is built from TRBV9 and TRBJ2-6; 7 bases are a match to TRBD1. J was trimmed by 3 bases and V by 5 bases; bases with no gene match: 11. Germline CDR1 and CDR2: SGDLS and YYNGEE. The CDR3 runs to 17 residues. CDR3 loop: CASSLYRGFDGANVLTF. The CDR3 nucleotides are TGTGCCAGCAGTCTTTACAGGGGCTTTGATGGGGCCAACGTCCTGACTTTC.

This rearrangement joins TRBV4-3 to TRBJ2-1, with 11 bases fitting TRBD2. The CDR3 sequence is 19 residues long. With V trimmed by 0 bases and J by 4 bases, 11 bases remained unmatched. The germline V gene has CDR1 LGHNA and CDR2 YSLEER. CDR3 sequence reads: CASSQDWEGLAGSYNEQFF. The CDR3 DNA reads as TGCGCCAGCAGCCAAGATTGGGAAGGACTAGCGGGTTCTTACAATGAGCAGTTCTTC.

The chain recombines TRBV24-1 with TRBJ2-1; TRBD2 might be the D (5 bases). The length of the CDR3 is 16 residues. V was cut by 4 bases and J by 4 bases, with 16 bases left in between. Germline CDR1 reads KGHDR; CDR2 reads SFDVKD. The CDR3 protein is CATSEPTSGAYNEQFF. Written as DNA, the CDR3 is TGTGCCACCAGTGAACCTACTAGTGGCGCTTACAATGAGCAGTTCTTC.